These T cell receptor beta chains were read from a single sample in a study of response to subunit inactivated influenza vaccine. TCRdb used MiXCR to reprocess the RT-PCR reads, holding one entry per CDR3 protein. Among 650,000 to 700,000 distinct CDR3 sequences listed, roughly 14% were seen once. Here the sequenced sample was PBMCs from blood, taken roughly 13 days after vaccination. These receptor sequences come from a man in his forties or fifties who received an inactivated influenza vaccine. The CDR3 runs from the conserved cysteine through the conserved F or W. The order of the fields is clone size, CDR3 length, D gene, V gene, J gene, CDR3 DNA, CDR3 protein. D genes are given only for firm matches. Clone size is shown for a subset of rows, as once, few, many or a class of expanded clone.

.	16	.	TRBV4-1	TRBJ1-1	TGCGCCAGCAGCCACCAAGTTACCGGACGTGGGACTGAAGCTTTCTTT	CASSHQVTGRGTEAFF
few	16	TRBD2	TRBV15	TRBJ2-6	TGTGCCACCGCGCCGGGACTAAGTTCTGGGGCCAACGTCCTGACTTTC	CATAPGLSSGANVLTF
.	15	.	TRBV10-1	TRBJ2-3	TGCGCCAGCAGTCCGGCGTGGGGAGGCACAGATACGCAGTATTTT	CASSPAWGGTDTQYF
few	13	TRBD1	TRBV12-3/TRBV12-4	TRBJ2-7	TGTGCCAGCACCACCAGGGGGATACACGAGCAGTACTTC	CASTTRGIHEQYF
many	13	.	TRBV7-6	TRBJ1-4	TGTGCCAGCGCGGGGGGTAAATATGAAAAACTGTTTTTT	CASAGGKYEKLFF
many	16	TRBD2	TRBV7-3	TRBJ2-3	TGTGCCAGCAGCTTAGGACTAGCGGGAGTTGTAGATACGCAGTATTTT	CASSLGLAGVVDTQYF
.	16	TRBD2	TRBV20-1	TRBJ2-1	TGCAGTGCCCCAAGGCGACTAGCGGGAGCCATGGCTGAGCAGTTCTTC	CSAPRRLAGAMAEQFF
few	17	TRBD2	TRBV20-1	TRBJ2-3	TGCAGTGCTCCAGGGGGATCTAGCGGGAGGAGCACAGATACGCAGTATTTT	CSAPGGSSGRSTDTQYF
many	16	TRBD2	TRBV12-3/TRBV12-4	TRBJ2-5	TGTGCCAGCAGTTACCGGACTAGCGGGGCACAAGAGACCCAGTACTTC	CASSYRTSGAQETQYF
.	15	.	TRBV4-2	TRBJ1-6	TGTGCCAGCAGCCAAGATCGACAGGATAATTCACCCCTCCACTTT	CASSQDRQDNSPLHF
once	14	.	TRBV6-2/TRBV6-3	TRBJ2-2	TGTGCCAGCAGTGCCTGGACGTACACCGGGGAGCTGTTTTTT	CASSAWTYTGELFF
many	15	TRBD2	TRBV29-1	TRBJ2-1	TGCAGCGTTGGCCCCACTAGCGGGAGATCGCATGAGCAGTTCTTC	CSVGPTSGRSHEQFF
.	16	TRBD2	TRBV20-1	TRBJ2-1	TGCAGTGCTAGGGATTGGGGGGGAAGCTCCTACAATGAGCAGTTCTTC	CSARDWGGSSYNEQFF
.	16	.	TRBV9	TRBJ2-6	TGTGCCAGCAGCGCTACTGCAGGGACTGGGGCCAACGTCCTGACTTTC	CASSATAGTGANVLTF
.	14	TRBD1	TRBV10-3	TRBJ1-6	TGTGCCATCAGTGAGGAGCCAGGGGGTTCACCCCTCCACTTT	CAISEEPGGSPLHF
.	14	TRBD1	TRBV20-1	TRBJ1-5	TGCAGTGCTAATCCGGGACAGCTCAATCAGCCCCAGCATTTT	CSANPGQLNQPQHF
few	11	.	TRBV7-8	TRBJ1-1	TGTGCCAGCAGCTCCACAGGGTCAGCTTTCTTT	CASSSTGSAFF
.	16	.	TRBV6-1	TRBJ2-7	TGTGCCAGCAGTGAGAGGTCTTGGGGGACGCCCTACGAGCAGTACTTC	CASSERSWGTPYEQYF
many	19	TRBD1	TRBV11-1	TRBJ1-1	TGTGCCAGCAGCTTAGGGACAGGGTTTTCTCGGCTGATGTACACTGAAGCTTTCTTT	CASSLGTGFSRLMYTEAFF
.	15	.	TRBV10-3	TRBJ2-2	TGTGCCATCAGTGGGGACTCAGCGAACACCGGGGAGCTGTTTTTT	CAISGDSANTGELFF
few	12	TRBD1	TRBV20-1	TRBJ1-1	TGCAGTGCTAGGACAGGGCTTCCTTCAGCTTTCTTT	CSARTGLPSAFF
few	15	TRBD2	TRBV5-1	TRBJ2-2	TGCGCCAGCAGCTTTAGCGGGAAGACCACCGGGGAGCTGTTTTTT	CASSFSGKTTGELFF
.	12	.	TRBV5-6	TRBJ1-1	TGTGCCAGCAAGGGAGGGAACACTGAAGCTTTCTTT	CASKGGNTEAFF
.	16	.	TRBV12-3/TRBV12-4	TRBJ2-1	TGTGCCAGCAGTCCCCCCATCAGAACGTTGAACAATGAGCAGTTCTTC	CASSPPIRTLNNEQFF
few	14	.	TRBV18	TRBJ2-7	TGTGCCAGCTCAACCCGACAGGCCGCCGACGAGCAGTACTTC	CASSTRQAADEQYF
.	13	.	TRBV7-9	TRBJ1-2	TGTGCCAGCAGCTTAGAGTCGGGCCTCGGCTACACCTTC	CASSLESGLGYTF
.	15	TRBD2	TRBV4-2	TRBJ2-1	TGTGCCAGCAGCCAGGACGGGGGGGCTCGAAATGAGCAGTTCTTC	CASSQDGGARNEQFF
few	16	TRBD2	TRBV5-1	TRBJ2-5	TGCGCCAGCAGCTTGGCCTCCGGACTAGGCCAAGAGACCCAGTACTTC	CASSLASGLGQETQYF
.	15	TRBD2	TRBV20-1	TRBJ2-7	TGCAGTGCTAGAGAAGTCGGGGGGGGCCGGTACGAGCAGTACTTC	CSAREVGGGRYEQYF
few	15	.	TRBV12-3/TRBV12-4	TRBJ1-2	TGTGCCAGCAGTTTAGAGACTCAACAGGGAGGAAGCTACACCTTC	CASSLETQQGGSYTF
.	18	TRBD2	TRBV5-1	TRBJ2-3	TGCGCCAGCAGCTTGGCCACTCTAGCGGGGGGCGGATCAGATACGCAGTATTTT	CASSLATLAGGGSDTQYF
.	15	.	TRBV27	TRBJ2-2	TGTGCCAGCAGTTTATCCTACAGGGCCGGCGGGGAGCTGTTTTTT	CASSLSYRAGGELFF
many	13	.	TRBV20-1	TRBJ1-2	TGCAGTGCTAGAGATTCCAGGGATCCTGGCTACACCTTC	CSARDSRDPGYTF
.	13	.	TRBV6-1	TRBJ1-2	TGTGCCAGTTCGGGCAGGACTAACTATGGCTACACCTTC	CASSGRTNYGYTF
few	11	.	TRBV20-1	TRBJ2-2	TGCAGTGCTAGTGGGCACGGGGAGCTGTTTTTT	CSASGHGELFF
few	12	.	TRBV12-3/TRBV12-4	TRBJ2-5	TGTGCCTCCGGGACATCTCAAGAGACCCAGTACTTC	CASGTSQETQYF
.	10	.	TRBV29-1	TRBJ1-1	TGCAGCGCTGGACGCACTGAAGCTTTCTTT	CSAGRTEAFF
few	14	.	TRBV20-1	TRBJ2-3	TGCAGTGCTAGAGATCAGTCCTCCACAGATACGCAGTATTTT	CSARDQSSTDTQYF
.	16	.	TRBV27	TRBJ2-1	TGTGCCAGCAGTTTGGGAAAGGGGTACTCCTACAATGAGCAGTTCTTC	CASSLGKGYSYNEQFF
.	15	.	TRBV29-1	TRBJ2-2	TGCAGCGTTGAAGATCGAGCCTCGCGCACCGGGGAGCTGTTTTTT	CSVEDRASRTGELFF
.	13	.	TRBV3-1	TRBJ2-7	TGTGCCAGCAGCCAAGAACCGAGGGCAGTACTGTACTTC	CASSQEPRAVLYF
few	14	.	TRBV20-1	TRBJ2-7	TGCAGTGCTAGTGGCGGGGGCATATACTACGAGCAGTACTTC	CSASGGGIYYEQYF
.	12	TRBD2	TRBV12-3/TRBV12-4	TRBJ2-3	TGTGCCAGCAGTCCCGGGACTAGGACGCAGTATTTT	CASSPGTRTQYF
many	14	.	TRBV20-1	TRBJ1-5	TGCAGTGCTAGAGAGTTAAAGGGCAATCAGCCCCAGCATTTT	CSARELKGNQPQHF
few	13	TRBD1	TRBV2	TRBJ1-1	TGTGCCAGCAGTGATGCGACAGGGGACAGAGCTTTCTTT	CASSDATGDRAFF
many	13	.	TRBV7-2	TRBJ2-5	TGTGCCAGCAGCTTGCCCAAGGCAGAGACCCAGTACTTC	CASSLPKAETQYF
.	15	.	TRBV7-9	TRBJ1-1	TGTGCCAGCATCCTCGGGAGGGGCTTCGACACTGAAGCTTTCTTT	CASILGRGFDTEAFF
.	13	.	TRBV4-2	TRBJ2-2	TGTGCCAGCAGCCCCCCCCGGGCGGGGGAGCTGTTTTTT	CASSPPRAGELFF
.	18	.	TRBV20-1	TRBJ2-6	TGCAGTGCTAGAGCAACCGGGACTGGGATTTCTGGGGCCAACGTCCTGACTTTC	CSARATGTGISGANVLTF
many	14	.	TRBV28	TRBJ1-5	TGTGCCAGCAGTTTCCCCAGGGTGGGACAGCCCCAGCATTTT	CASSFPRVGQPQHF
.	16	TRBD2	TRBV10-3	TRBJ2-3	TGTGCCATCAGTGAGTTACGGGGGGTCCCGTCAGATACGCAGTATTTT	CAISELRGVPSDTQYF